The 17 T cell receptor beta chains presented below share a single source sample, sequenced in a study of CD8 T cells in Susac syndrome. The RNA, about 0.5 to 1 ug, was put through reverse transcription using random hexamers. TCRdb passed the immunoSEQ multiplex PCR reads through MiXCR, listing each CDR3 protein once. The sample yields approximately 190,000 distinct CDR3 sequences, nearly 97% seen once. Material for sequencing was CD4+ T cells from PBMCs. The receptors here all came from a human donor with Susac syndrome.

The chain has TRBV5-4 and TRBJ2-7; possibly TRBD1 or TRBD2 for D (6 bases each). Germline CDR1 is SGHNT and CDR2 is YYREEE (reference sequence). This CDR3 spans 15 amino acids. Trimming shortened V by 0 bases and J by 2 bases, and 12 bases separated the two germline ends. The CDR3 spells CASSLGGGRAYEQYF. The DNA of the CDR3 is TGTGCCAGCAGCTTGGGAGGGGGGCGAGCCTACGAGCAGTACTTC.

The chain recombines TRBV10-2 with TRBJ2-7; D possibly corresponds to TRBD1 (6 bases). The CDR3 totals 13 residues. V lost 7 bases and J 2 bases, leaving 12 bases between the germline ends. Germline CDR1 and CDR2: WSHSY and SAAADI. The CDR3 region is CASTPRQAYEQYF. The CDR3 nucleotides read TGCGCCAGCACTCCCCGACAGGCCTACGAGCAGTACTTC.

CDR3 amino acids: CASSEHGETQYF. In nucleotides, the CDR3 is TGCGCCAGCAGCGAGCATGGCGAGACCCAGTACTTC. The chain uses TRBV5-1 and TRBJ2-5, with D unclear. The CDR3 loop spans 12 amino acids. The V end was cut by 4 bases, the J end by 5 bases, with 9 bases between. In germline, CDR1 is SGHRS, CDR2 YFSETQ. Full variable domain (remainder filled in from reference TRBV5-1 and TRBJ2-5): KAGVTQTPRYLIKTRGQQVTLSCSPISGHRSVSWYQQTPGQGLQFLFEYFSETQRNKGNFPGRFSGRQFSNSRSEMNVSTLELGDSALYLCASSEHGETQYFGPGTRLLVL.

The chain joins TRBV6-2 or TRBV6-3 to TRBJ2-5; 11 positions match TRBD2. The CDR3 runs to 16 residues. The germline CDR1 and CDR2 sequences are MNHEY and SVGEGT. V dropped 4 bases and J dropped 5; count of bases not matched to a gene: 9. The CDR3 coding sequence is TGTGCCAGCAGTTCCTTTTCGACTAGCGGGGCGGAGACCCAGTACTTC. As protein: CASSSFSTSGAETQYF.

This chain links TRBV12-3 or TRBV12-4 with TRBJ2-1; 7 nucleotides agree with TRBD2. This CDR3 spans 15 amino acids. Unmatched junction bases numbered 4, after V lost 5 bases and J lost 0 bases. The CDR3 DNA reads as TGTGCCAGCAGTGCCGGGGGGTACTCCTACAATGAGCAGTTCTTC. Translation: CASSAGGYSYNEQFF.

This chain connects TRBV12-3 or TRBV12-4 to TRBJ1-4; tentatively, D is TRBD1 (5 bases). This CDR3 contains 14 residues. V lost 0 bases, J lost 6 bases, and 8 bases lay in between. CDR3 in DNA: TGTGCCAGCAGTTTAGCAGGCAGGGATGAAAAACTGTTTTTT. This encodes CASSLAGRDEKLFF.

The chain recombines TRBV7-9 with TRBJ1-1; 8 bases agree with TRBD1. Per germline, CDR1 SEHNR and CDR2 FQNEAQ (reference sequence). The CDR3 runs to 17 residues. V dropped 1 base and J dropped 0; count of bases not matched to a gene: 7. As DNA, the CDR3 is TGTGCCAGCAGCTTAGAAAGGACAGGGCTCATGAACACTGAAGCTTTCTTT. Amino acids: CASSLERTGLMNTEAFF.

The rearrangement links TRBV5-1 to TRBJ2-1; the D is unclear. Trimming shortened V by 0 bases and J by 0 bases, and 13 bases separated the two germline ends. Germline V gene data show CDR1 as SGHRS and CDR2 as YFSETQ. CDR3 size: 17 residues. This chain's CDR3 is CASSLDLGSPSYNEQFF. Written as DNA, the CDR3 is TGCGCCAGCAGCTTGGATCTGGGGTCCCCCTCCTACAATGAGCAGTTCTTC.

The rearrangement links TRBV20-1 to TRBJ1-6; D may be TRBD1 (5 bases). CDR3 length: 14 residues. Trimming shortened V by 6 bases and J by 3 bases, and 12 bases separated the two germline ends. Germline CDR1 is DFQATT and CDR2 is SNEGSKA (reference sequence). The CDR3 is CSAKGPDYNSPLHF. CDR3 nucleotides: TGCAGTGCCAAGGGGCCGGACTATAATTCACCCCTCCACTTT.

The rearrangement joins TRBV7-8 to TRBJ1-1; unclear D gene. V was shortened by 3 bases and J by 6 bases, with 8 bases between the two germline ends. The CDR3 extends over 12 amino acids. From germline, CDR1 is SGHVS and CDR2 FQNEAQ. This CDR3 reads CASSFARSEAFF. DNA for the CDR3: TGTGCCAGCAGCTTTGCCCGATCTGAAGCTTTCTTT.

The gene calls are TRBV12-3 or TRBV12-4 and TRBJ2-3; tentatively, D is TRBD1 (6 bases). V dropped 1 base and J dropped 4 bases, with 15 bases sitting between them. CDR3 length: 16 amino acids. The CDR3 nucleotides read TGTGCCAGCAGTTTAGGGGGGCCAATGTCTGCAGATACGCAGTATTTT. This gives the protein CASSLGGPMSADTQYF.

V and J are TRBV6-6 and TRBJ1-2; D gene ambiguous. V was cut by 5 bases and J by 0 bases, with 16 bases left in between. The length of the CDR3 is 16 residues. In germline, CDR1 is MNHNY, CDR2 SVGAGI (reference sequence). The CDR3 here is CASSASPRRANYGYTF. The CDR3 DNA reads TGTGCCAGCAGTGCCTCCCCTCGTCGTGCTAACTATGGCTACACCTTC.

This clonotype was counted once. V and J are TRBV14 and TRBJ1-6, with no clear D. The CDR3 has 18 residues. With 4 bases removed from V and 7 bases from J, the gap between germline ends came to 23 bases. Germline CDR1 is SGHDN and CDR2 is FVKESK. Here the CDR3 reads CASSREQRSGRRNSPLHF. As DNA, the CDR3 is TGTGCCAGCAGCCGCGAACAGAGGTCAGGCAGACGAAATTCACCCCTCCACTTT. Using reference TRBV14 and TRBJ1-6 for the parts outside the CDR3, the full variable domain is EAGVTQFPSHSVIEKGQTVTLRCDPISGHDNLYWYRRVMGKEIKFLLHFVKESKQDESGMPNNRFLAERTGGTYSTLKVQPAELEDSGVYFCASSREQRSGRRNSPLHFGNGTRLTVT.

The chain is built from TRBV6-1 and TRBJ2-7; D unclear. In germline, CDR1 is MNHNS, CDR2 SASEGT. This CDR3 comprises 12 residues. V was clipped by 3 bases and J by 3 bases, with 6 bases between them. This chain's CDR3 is CASSDQVYEQYF. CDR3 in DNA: TGTGCCAGCAGTGACCAGGTCTACGAGCAGTACTTC.

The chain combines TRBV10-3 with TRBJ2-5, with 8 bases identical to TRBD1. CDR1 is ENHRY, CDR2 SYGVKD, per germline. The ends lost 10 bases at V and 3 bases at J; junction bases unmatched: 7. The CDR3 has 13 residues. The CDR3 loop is CANAGTGEETQYF. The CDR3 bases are TGTGCCAACGCCGGGACAGGTGAAGAGACCCAGTACTTC.

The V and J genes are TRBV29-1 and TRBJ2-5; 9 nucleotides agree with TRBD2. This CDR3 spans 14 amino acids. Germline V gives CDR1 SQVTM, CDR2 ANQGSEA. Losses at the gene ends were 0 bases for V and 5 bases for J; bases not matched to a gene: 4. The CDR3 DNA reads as TGCAGCGTTGAAGAAGCGGGGGGTCCGGAGACCCAGTACTTC. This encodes CSVEEAGGPETQYF.

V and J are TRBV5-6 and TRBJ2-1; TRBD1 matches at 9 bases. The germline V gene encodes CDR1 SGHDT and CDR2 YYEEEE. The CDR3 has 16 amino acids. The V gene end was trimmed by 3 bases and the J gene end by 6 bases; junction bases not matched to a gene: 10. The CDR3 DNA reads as TGTGCCAGCAGCTCGCCCGGGACAGGGTCGGTCAATGAGCAGTTCTTC. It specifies CASSSPGTGSVNEQFF.